A selection of T cell receptor beta chains follows, all from one sample in a study of T cell repertoires in cytomegalovirus infection. Each CDR3 protein is one row after TCRdb ran MiXCR on the reads. Among fewer than 550,000 distinct CDR3 sequences listed, over 9% were seen once. Sequenced: PBMCs. These receptors originate from a human donor in good health (CMV status not recorded). Some clones in this sample may be carry-over from other donors' samples. Both conserved end residues are part of each CDR3. Fields, in order: V gene, clone size, D gene, J gene, CDR3 protein, CDR3 DNA. D genes are given only for firm matches. A row's size may be missing; if present it is once, few, many or a size class.

TRBV24-1,.,.,TRBJ2-2,CATSDIFPEGLRTGPGELFF,TGTGCCACCAGTGATATATTTCCTGAGGGCCTTAGAACCGGGCCCGGGGAGCTGTTTTTT
TRBV6-1,many,.,TRBJ1-1,CASSESHGGGYTEAFF,TGTGCCAGCAGTGAATCCCATGGGGGGGGGTACACTGAAGCTTTCTTT
TRBV5-6,many,.,TRBJ2-7,CASSLSRGKTYEQYF,TGTGCCAGCAGCTTGAGCCGCGGGAAAACCTACGAGCAGTACTTC
TRBV3-1,.,.,TRBJ1-1,CASSQVRQAAFF,TGTGCCAGCAGCCAGGTCCGACAGGCGGCTTTCTTT
TRBV7-2,many,.,TRBJ1-2,CASSLVQGYGYTF,TGTGCCAGCAGCTTAGTTCAGGGCTATGGCTACACCTTC
TRBV24-1,many,.,TRBJ2-1,CATSGVRNYNEQFF,TGTGCCACCAGTGGTGTCAGGAATTACAATGAGCAGTTCTTC
TRBV28,.,TRBD2,TRBJ2-1,CASRPHTGRAGNEQFF,TGTGCCAGCAGGCCCCACACCGGGAGGGCCGGGAATGAGCAGTTCTTC
TRBV20-1,few,.,TRBJ1-1,CSARLGGRSTEAFF,TGCAGTGCTCGGCTAGGGGGACGGAGCACTGAAGCTTTCTTT
TRBV24-1,many,TRBD2,TRBJ2-1,CATSDPGTSGSPYNEQFF,TGTGCCACCAGTGATCCCGGGACTAGCGGGAGTCCCTACAATGAGCAGTTCTTC
TRBV5-1,.,TRBD1,TRBJ1-2,CASSMTGTGLSNYGYTF,TGCGCCAGCAGCATGACCGGGACAGGGCTCTCTAACTATGGCTACACCTTC
TRBV2,.,.,TRBJ2-2,CASSGTKNTGELFF,TGTGCCAGCAGTGGCACCAAGAACACCGGGGAGCTGTTTTTT
TRBV28,many,.,TRBJ2-7,CASISPAGDRSYEQYF,TGTGCCAGCATTTCCCCCGCGGGGGACAGGTCCTACGAGCAGTACTTC
TRBV15,.,TRBD1,TRBJ1-3,CATSRDTGGGNTIYF,TGTGCCACCAGCAGAGATACAGGGGGTGGAAACACCATATATTTT
TRBV20-1,.,.,TRBJ1-2,CSASYQGDYGYTF,TGCAGTGCTAGTTATCAGGGAGACTATGGCTACACCTTC
TRBV5-1,few,TRBD1,TRBJ1-5,CASSLTGGGNQPQHF,TGCGCCAGCAGCCTGACAGGGGGAGGTAATCAGCCCCAGCATTTT
TRBV5-6,few,.,TRBJ2-2,CASSLYRSSSTGELFF,TGTGCCAGCAGCTTGTACCGGAGCTCGTCGACCGGGGAGCTGTTTTTT
TRBV12-3/TRBV12-4,many,.,TRBJ2-7,CASSLYREQYF,TGTGCCAGCAGTTTATATAGAGAGCAGTACTTC
TRBV20-1,many,.,TRBJ1-4,CSARLPGVEKLFF,TGCAGTGCTAGATTGCCAGGGGTGGAAAAACTGTTTTTT
TRBV6-8,.,.,TRBJ1-2,CASSPFRALTYGYTF,TGTGCCAGCAGTCCGTTTAGGGCCTTGACCTATGGCTACACCTTC
TRBV24-1,.,.,TRBJ2-2,CATSDGGNTGELFF,TGTGCCACCAGTGATGGCGGAAACACCGGGGAGCTGTTTTTT
TRBV6-1,many,.,TRBJ1-5,CASRPISGNQPQHF,TGTGCCAGCAGGCCAATCTCGGGCAATCAGCCCCAGCATTTT
TRBV28,.,.,TRBJ2-3,CASSLPSWAGSDTQYF,TGTGCCAGCAGCCTTCCTTCATGGGCGGGGTCAGATACGCAGTATTTC
TRBV6-1,many,.,TRBJ2-5,CASSWTNQETQYF,TGTGCCAGCAGTTGGACTAACCAAGAGACCCAGTACTTC
TRBV7-6,.,.,TRBJ2-7,CASSLVDGASEQYF,TGTGCCAGCAGCTTAGTAGACGGGGCTAGCGAGCAGTACTTC
TRBV12-5,many,TRBD1,TRBJ2-7,CASGHTDREEQYF,TGTGCTAGTGGTCACACGGACAGGGAGGAGCAGTACTTC
TRBV6-5,many,.,TRBJ1-4,CASSYSNRVDEKLFF,TGTGCCAGCAGTTACTCGAACAGGGTGGATGAAAAACTGTTTTTT
TRBV2,few,.,TRBJ2-7,CASSALSEGQGYEQYF,TGTGCCAGCAGTGCGTTGTCCGAGGGGCAGGGCTACGAGCAGTACTTC
TRBV6-4,many,.,TRBJ2-1,CASSPADFGYEQFF,TGTGCCAGCAGCCCCGCCGACTTTGGCTATGAGCAGTTCTTC
TRBV19,few,.,TRBJ2-7,CASSNADSYEQYF,TGTGCCAGTAGTAACGCTGATTCCTACGAGCAGTACTTC
TRBV11-3,.,.,TRBJ2-1,CASSPIRSSYNEQFF,TGTGCCAGCAGCCCAATTCGAAGCTCCTACAATGAGCAGTTCTTC
TRBV27,.,.,TRBJ2-1,CASSLGYRDLRYNEQFF,TGTGCCAGCAGTTTGGGATACCGGGACTTGAGGTACAATGAGCAGTTCTTC
TRBV4-1,few,TRBD1,TRBJ2-3,CASSQDQGAGATQYF,TGCGCCAGCAGCCAAGATCAGGGGGCAGGGGCTACGCAGTATTTT
TRBV20-1,.,TRBD2,TRBJ2-7,CSARDPSGGLLEQYF,TGCAGTGCTAGAGATCCTAGCGGGGGACTCCTCGAGCAGTACTTC
TRBV4-2,many,TRBD1,TRBJ1-2,CASSRWELQGALGYGYTF,TGTGCCAGCAGCCGATGGGAACTACAGGGGGCCCTTGGGTATGGCTACACCTTC
TRBV7-9,many,.,TRBJ1-2,CASSAPPGGGYGYTF,TGTGCCAGCAGCGCCCCACCGGGGGGAGGCTATGGCTACACCTTC
TRBV12-3/TRBV12-4,many,TRBD1,TRBJ1-1,CASIAGGTEAFF,TGTGCCAGCATCGCAGGGGGCACTGAAGCTTTCTTT
TRBV7-3,few,TRBD2,TRBJ2-5,CASSPSGGVQTQYF,TGTGCCAGCAGTCCGAGCGGGGGGGTGCAGACCCAGTACTTC
TRBV7-3,many,TRBD1,TRBJ2-4,CASSLTGDRNSIQYF,TGTGCCAGCAGCTTAACAGGGGACAGGAATAGCATTCAGTACTTC
TRBV20-1,few,TRBD1,TRBJ2-7,CSASGTGGPYEQYF,TGCAGTGCTAGCGGGACAGGGGGCCCCTACGAGCAGTACTTC
TRBV20-1,.,TRBD2,TRBJ2-1,CSARAQREGLMNEQFF,TGCAGTGCTAGAGCCCAGCGGGAGGGTTTAATGAATGAGCAGTTCTTC
TRBV12-3/TRBV12-4,many,TRBD2,TRBJ2-1,CASRFPGLAGAEQFF,TGTGCCAGCAGGTTCCCGGGACTAGCGGGAGCTGAGCAGTTCTTC
TRBV20-1,many,.,TRBJ2-1,CSARRAGGEQFF,TGCAGTGCTAGGCGGGCAGGCGGTGAGCAGTTCTTC
TRBV20-1,many,.,TRBJ1-5,CSARDASGVSNQPQHF,TGCAGTGCTAGAGATGCATCGGGGGTCAGCAATCAGCCCCAGCATTTT
TRBV6-1,many,TRBD2,TRBJ2-5,CASPTSGSPTDPYQETQYF,TGTGCCAGTCCTACTAGCGGGAGCCCCACCGACCCCTACCAAGAGACCCAGTACTTC
TRBV2,many,TRBD1,TRBJ2-7,CASSGTGNEQYF,TGTGCCAGCAGCGGGACAGGGAACGAGCAGTACTTC
TRBV29-1,few,.,TRBJ2-5,CSATGLGGETQYF,TGCAGCGCCACGGGGTTGGGGGGAGAGACCCAGTACTTC
TRBV7-3,many,.,TRBJ1-6,CASSSSPRSPLHF,TGTGCCAGCAGCTCAAGCCCTCGTTCACCCCTCCACTTT
TRBV20-1,.,.,TRBJ2-1,CSAPAASYGYNEQFF,TGCAGTGCCCCGGCAGCCTCCTATGGGTACAATGAGCAGTTCTTC
TRBV29-1,few,TRBD1,TRBJ2-7,CSAPTGGYEQYF,TGCAGCGCTCCGACAGGGGGCTACGAGCAGTACTTC
TRBV18,many,.,TRBJ2-5,CASSPLVGAKTQYF,TGTGCCAGCTCACCCTTAGTGGGTGCCAAGACCCAGTACTTC
TRBV15,many,TRBD1,TRBJ1-5,CATSRDRVFQPQHF,TGTGCCACCAGCCGAGACAGGGTTTTTCAGCCCCAGCATTTT
TRBV5-1,.,.,TRBJ1-5,CASSLAGGASQPQHF,TGCGCCAGCAGCTTGGCCGGGGGGGCCAGTCAGCCCCAGCATTTT
TRBV12-3/TRBV12-4,.,TRBD1,TRBJ2-4,CASSAVGQGWKNIQYF,TGTGCCAGCAGTGCCGTCGGACAGGGCTGGAAAAACATTCAGTACTTC
TRBV18,.,.,TRBJ1-5,CASSPPQVKGQPQHF,TGTGCCAGCTCACCACCGCAGGTAAAGGGTCAGCCCCAGCATTTT
TRBV28,many,.,TRBJ1-5,CGTSRANQPQHF,TGCGGGACAAGCAGGGCCAATCAGCCCCAGCATTTT
TRBV27,many,.,TRBJ2-3,CASSPRQTTDTQYF,TGTGCCAGCAGTCCCCGACAGACCACAGATACGCAGTATTTT